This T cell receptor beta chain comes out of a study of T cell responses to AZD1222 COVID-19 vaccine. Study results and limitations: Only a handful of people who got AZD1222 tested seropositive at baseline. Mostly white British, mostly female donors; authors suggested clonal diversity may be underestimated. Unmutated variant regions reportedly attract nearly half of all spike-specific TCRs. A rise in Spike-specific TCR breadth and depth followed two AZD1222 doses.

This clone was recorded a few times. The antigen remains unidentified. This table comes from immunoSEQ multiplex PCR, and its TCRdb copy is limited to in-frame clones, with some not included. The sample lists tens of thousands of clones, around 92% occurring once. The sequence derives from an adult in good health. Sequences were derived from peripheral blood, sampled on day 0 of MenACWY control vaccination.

For the CDR3, the DNA is TGTGCCACAGGGACCTCCGCCTCTGGAAACACCATATATTTT. Its protein is CATGTSASGNTIYF. The gene calls are TRBV19 and TRBJ1-3; TRBD1 is a possible D gene (5 bases). CDR1 and CDR2 (germline): LNHDA, SQIVND (reference sequence). The CDR3 is made up of 14 amino acids. The V end lost 10 bases, the J end lost 0 bases, and 13 bases lay between the germline ends.